The entry below gives a single T cell receptor beta chain sequence along with its context. The sample comes from a study of control samples from healthy donors and cancer patients. Some clones are missing from TCRdb's copy, which holds only in-frame ones; the method was immunoSEQ multiplex PCR. Among under 450,000 clones listed, 90% were seen once. The specimen was PBMCs. This clonotype was sampled from a man aged 40-50 years with head and neck cancer.

The CDR3 DNA follows: TGCGCCAGCACCTGGGAGACTAGCAACACCGGGGAGCTGTTTTTT. It codes for CASTWETSNTGELFF. J is TRBJ2-2 and V is TRBV5-1; 7 bases line up with TRBD2. In germline, CDR1 is SGHRS, CDR2 YFSETQ. The CDR3 is 15 amino acids. After removal of 6 bases from V and 2 bases from J, the junction contained 7 bases not matched to a gene.